One sample yielded the 13 T cell receptor beta chains listed below, sequenced in a study of T-cell reconstitution after alpha-beta-depleted transplantation in children. Study-wide results and limits: A year post-transplant, T-cell counts and diversity derived mostly from newly produced T cells.

The TCRbeta library incorporated unique molecular identifiers. TCRdb analysed the PCR reads with MiXCR anew, one entry per CDR3 protein. The sample shows about 300,000 distinct CDR3 sequences, over 7% of them seen only once. Antigens of these TCRs are unknown. The source was peripheral blood, collected 360 days after TCRalphabeta/CD19-depleted stem cell transplant. All receptors derive from a female patient aged 2-10 years who had a stem cell transplant for Fanconi anemia, so the T cells may come from the graft donor.

This clonotype was counted at least ten times. The chain recombines TRBV5-1 with TRBJ2-5; D is perhaps TRBD2 (5 bases). Trimming took 0 bases from V and 4 from J, leaving 7 bases between them. The germline CDR1 and CDR2 sequences are SGHRS and YFSETQ. The CDR3 loop spans 13 amino acids. The CDR3 spells CASSLVAGETQYF. The CDR3 nucleotides are TGCGCCAGCAGCTTGGTGGCGGGAGAGACCCAGTACTTC.

With respect to this clonotype: At one end, the junction sequence differs from germline, possibly due to a read error. The chain employs TRBV11-2 and TRBJ2-7; 8 positions agree with TRBD1. The CDR3 has 12 amino acids. Germline V gene data show CDR1 as SGHAT and CDR2 as FQNNGV. The CDR3 DNA sequence: TGTGCCAGCAGCTTAGGACAGGGGCCGACCATGTTC. It translates to CASSLGQGPTMF. Together with reference TRBV11-2 and TRBJ2-7, the CDR3 gives the full variable domain: EAGVAQSPRYKIIEKRQSVAFWCNPISGHATLYWYQQILGQGPKLLIQFQNNGVVDDSQLPKDRFSAERLKGVDSTLKIQPAKLEDSAVYLCASSLGQGPTMFGPGTRLTVT.

The table lists this clonotype with many counts. The chain couples TRBV20-1 to TRBJ1-5, with 7 positions matching TRBD1. Trimming cost V 3 bases and J 7 bases; bases outside gene matches: 9. Germline CDR1 is DFQATT and CDR2 is SNEGSKA (reference sequence). The CDR3 spans 14 residues. The CDR3 is CSASPTGNLQPQHF. The CDR3 DNA reads TGCAGTGCTAGCCCGACAGGGAATCTACAGCCCCAGCATTTT.

The V and J genes are TRBV7-2 and TRBJ1-1; possible D gene TRBD1, 5 bases. The CDR3 runs to 16 residues. The V gene's germline CDR1 is SGHTA and CDR2 FQGNSA. V lost 4 bases to trimming and J lost 6 bases, with 21 bases between them. DNA of the CDR3: TGTGCCAGCAGCTCGACCGGGGGGGTCTTCAGCGCTGAAGCTTTCTTT. This codes for CASSSTGGVFSAEAFF.

The table lists this clonotype with many counts. The chain's CDR3 is CASSATLGGGLDTQYF. As DNA, the CDR3 is TGTGCCAGCAGCGCTACCCTCGGGGGGGGCCTAGATACGCAGTATTTT. The V call is TRBV9, the J call TRBJ2-3; 8 bases agree with TRBD2. This CDR3 contains 16 residues. Germline CDR1 and CDR2: SGDLS and YYNGEE. The junction had 11 bases not matched to a gene; V was cut back by 3 bases and J by 5 bases.

This clonotype has a count of ten or more. The rearrangement joins TRBV5-1 to TRBJ2-2; 11 nucleotides match TRBD2. The V gene end was trimmed by 4 bases and the J gene end by 8 bases; junction bases not matched to a gene: 19. The CDR3 consists of 19 residues. Germline V CDR1 and CDR2: SGHRS, YFSETQ. The DNA for the CDR3 is TGCGCCAGCAGCACATTCTTCGTTAGCGGGGGGGTCCCCACGGGGGAGCTGTTTTTT. It encodes CASSTFFVSGGVPTGELFF. Supplemented by reference TRBV5-1 and TRBJ2-2, the full variable domain reads KAGVTQTPRYLIKTRGQQVTLSCSPISGHRSVSWYQQTPGQGLQFLFEYFSETQRNKGNFPGRFSGRQFSNSRSEMNVSTLELGDSALYLCASSTFFVSGGVPTGELFFGEGSRLTVL.

Regarding this clonotype: At one end the junction does not follow the germline gene, possibly because of a read error. The chain combines TRBV6-6 with TRBJ2-5; 7 nucleotides match TRBD1. The CDR3 is 13 amino acids. Germline lookup yields CDR1 MNHNY and CDR2 SVGAGI (reference sequence). The CDR3 bases are TGTGCCAGCAACCAGGGGGTTGAAGAGACCCAGTGCTTC. Its protein is CASNQGVEETQCF.

The sample holds many counts of this clonotype. The chain couples TRBV7-6 to TRBJ1-1, with D possibly TRBD1 on 5 matching bases. This CDR3 comprises 14 residues. CDR1 and CDR2 (germline): SGHVS, FNYEAQ. Trimming shortened V by 1 base and J by 8 bases, and 14 bases separated the two germline ends. Written as DNA, the CDR3 is TGTGCCAGCAGCTTAGTGGGAGAGGGGACGGAAGCTTTCTTT. This codes for CASSLVGEGTEAFF.

This clonotype was detected a few times. The chain uses TRBV12-3 or TRBV12-4 and TRBJ2-1, with TRBD2 as a possible D gene (5 bases). V was shortened by 0 bases and J by 7 bases, with 10 bases between the two germline ends. The CDR3 consists of 14 residues. The CDR3 spells CASSLALRGNEQFF. Here the CDR3 DNA reads TGTGCCAGCAGTTTAGCGCTCCGGGGTAATGAGCAGTTCTTC.

At least ten counts were recorded for this clonotype. The chain uses TRBV25-1 and TRBJ2-7; D gene unclear. The CDR3 has 15 residues. Germline V gene data show CDR1 as MGHDK and CDR2 as SYGVNS. Trimming removed 6 bases from V and 0 bases from J, with 15 bases in between. The CDR3 DNA sequence: TGTGCCAGCAGGAGCTCTGGTGGGGTCTCCTACGAGCAGTACTTC. Translation: CASRSSGGVSYEQYF.

This clonotype was seen repeatedly, ten times or more. The chain recombines TRBV15 with TRBJ2-7; no reliable D call. CDR3 length: 14 amino acids. V dropped 2 bases and J dropped 6 bases, with 14 bases sitting between them. CDR1 is LNHNV, CDR2 YYDKDF, per germline (reference sequence). The DNA for the CDR3 is TGTGCCACCAGCAGATCCCAGCCTGTTTCCGAGCAGTACTTC. The encoded protein is CATSRSQPVSEQYF.

This clonotype was counted only a few times. V gene TRBV20-1 combines with J gene TRBJ1-2; D not resolved. Trimming stripped 5 bases from V and 4 bases from J, with 17 bases between. This CDR3 spans 14 amino acids. Germline values: CDR1 DFQATT, CDR2 SNEGSKA (reference sequence). The CDR3 is CSAGGTEVGYGYTF. For the CDR3, the DNA is TGCAGTGCTGGCGGAACAGAAGTTGGCTATGGCTACACCTTC.

This clonotype was detected ten times or more. The genes are TRBV7-9 and TRBJ2-1; D may be TRBD2 (5 bases). This CDR3 has 15 amino acids. V lost 7 bases to trimming and J lost 0 bases, with 13 bases between them. Germline CDR1 SEHNR, CDR2 FQNEAQ (reference sequence). This chain's CDR3 is CASNPDSSSYNEQFF. Here the CDR3 DNA reads TGTGCCAGCAATCCGGACTCGAGCTCCTACAATGAGCAGTTCTTC.